Below, 4 T cell receptor beta chains from the same sample are listed, as sequenced in a study of brain metastases from non-small cell lung cancer. The table came from immunoSEQ multiplex PCR; TCRdb's copy has only in-frame clones and leaves some out. The sample lists about 15,000 clones; around four fifths were seen once. Input material: primary lung tumor tissue. Receptor source: a donor at least 40 years old with non-small cell lung cancer.

V and J are TRBV5-1 and TRBJ2-5; D is unclear. V was clipped by 4 bases and J by 1 base, with 5 bases between them. The length of the CDR3 is 12 residues. From germline, CDR1 is SGHRS and CDR2 YFSETQ. This CDR3 is CASSLLQETQYF. Here the CDR3 DNA reads TGCGCCAGCAGCCTGCTCCAAGAGACCCAGTACTTC.

In its sample, this clone is medium-sized. The V call is TRBV20-1, the J call TRBJ1-4; D is unclear. In germline, CDR1 is DFQATT, CDR2 SNEGSKA (reference sequence). The CDR3 extends over 13 amino acids. Trimming left V 3 bases short and J 7 bases short, with 12 bases between. The CDR3 nucleotides are TGCAGTGCTAGTCACACCCTCTCTGAAAAACTGTTTTTT. Translation gives CSASHTLSEKLFF.

The chain uses TRBV7-9 and TRBJ2-3, with D hard to call. The CDR3 sequence is 13 residues long. V gave up 4 bases and J gave up 4 bases, with 9 bases separating them. Germline V gene lookup returns CDR1 SEHNR and CDR2 FQNEAQ (reference sequence). CDR3 region: CASSSPPSDTQYF. CDR3 coding DNA: TGTGCCAGCAGCTCCCCTCCTTCAGATACGCAGTATTTT.

The chain carries TRBV30 and TRBJ2-5; the match to TRBD2 covers 8 bases. The CDR3 totals 15 residues. Germline values: CDR1 GTSNPN, CDR2 SVGIG (reference sequence). V was pared by 4 bases and J by 1 base, with 8 bases of the junction left unmatched. The CDR3: CAWNKAREGQETQYF. CDR3 nucleotides: TGTGCCTGGAATAAGGCTCGGGAGGGCCAAGAGACCCAGTACTTC.